The present T cell receptor (beta chain) was sequenced within a study of T cell clones after liver transplantation. V was shortened by 6 bases and J by 5 bases, with 13 bases between the two germline ends. Per germline, CDR1 MNHEY and CDR2 SVGAGI. The CDR3 runs 13 residues. Only in-frame clones appear in the TCRdb table, and some are missing; sequencing was by immunoSEQ multiplex PCR. The table records tens of thousands of clones, more than 70% of them present only once. The material sequenced was CD4+ T cells from blood, taken at the 22-month timepoint. The clonotype originates from a human patient who received a liver transplant. Some of the T cells might come from the graft donor. The chain combines TRBV6-5 with TRBJ1-1, with D unclear. The CDR3 DNA reads as TGTGCCAGCAGCCCACGCGTGGGGACTGAAGCTTTCTTT. It is translated as CASSPRVGTEAFF.